These 10 T cell receptor beta chains share one sample of origin, sequenced in a study of Graves' ophthalmopathy and Graves' hyperthyroidism. Amplified TCR beta CDR3 regions were obtained using RNA transcripts as template. First-round RT-PCR with HTBI primers preceded a second-round multiplex PCR. TCRdb passed the multiplex PCR reads through MiXCR, listing each CDR3 protein once. This sample has 300,000 to 400,000 distinct CDR3 sequences; roughly 15% occur once, and the top ten carry 12%. Sequenced: peripheral blood. These receptors were collected from an adult man with Graves' ophthalmopathy.

This clonotype was counted at least ten times. The CDR3 nucleotides are TGTGCCAGCAGTTACTCAGCTTATAATTCACCCCTCCACTTT. Translating gives CASSYSAYNSPLHF. The gene calls are TRBV6-5 and TRBJ1-6, with D hard to call. Looked up from germline, CDR1 is MNHEY and CDR2 is SVGAGI. This CDR3 has 14 residues. Trimming removed 0 bases at V and 4 bases at J, with 4 bases between.

This clonotype was detected ten times or more. The chain combines TRBV6-1 with TRBJ2-3; D possibly matches TRBD1 or TRBD2 (5 bases each). Per germline, CDR1 MNHNS and CDR2 SASEGT. The CDR3 length is 13 residues. The V and J ends lost 5 bases and 0 bases respectively, with 6 bases between them. CDR3 amino acids: CASSRDSTDTQYF. The CDR3 nucleotides read TGTGCCAGCAGTCGGGACAGCACAGATACGCAGTATTTT.

This clonotype was picked up many times. An end of the junction does not agree with germline; a read error may underlie this. V and J are TRBV7-2 and TRBJ2-5; D possibly uses TRBD1 or TRBD2 (5 bases each). CDR3 length: 13 amino acids. The germline V gene has CDR1 SGHTA and CDR2 FQGNSA. As DNA, the CDR3 is TGTGCCGGCAGGGACGGCGGACAAGAGACCCAGTACTTC. Translating it yields CAGRDGGQETQYF.

This clonotype was seen repeatedly, ten times or more. This rearrangement joins TRBV20-1 to TRBJ1-3; D is perhaps TRBD1 (5 bases). This CDR3 comprises 14 residues. V was clipped by 3 bases and J by 4 bases, with 13 bases between them. Germline V gives CDR1 DFQATT, CDR2 SNEGSKA (reference sequence). The DNA for the CDR3 is TGCAGTGCTAGCATCGATAACAGGGGAAACACCATATATTTT. Protein sequence: CSASIDNRGNTIYF.

This chain connects TRBV29-1 to TRBJ2-7; 10 nucleotides agree with TRBD1. Looked up from germline, CDR1 is SQVTM and CDR2 is ANQGSEA. V lost 4 bases to trimming and J lost 4 bases; unmatched junction nucleotides: 7. CDR3 length equals 14 residues. The DNA for the CDR3 is TGCAGCGTTGCCGGGACAGGGGACGAATACGAGCAGTACTTC. Translating it yields CSVAGTGDEYEQYF.

This clonotype occurred many times. The chain joins TRBV6-2 or TRBV6-3 to TRBJ1-1; 7 positions agree with TRBD1. This CDR3 contains 14 residues. Germline CDR1 MNHEY, CDR2 SVGEGT. J was trimmed by 6 bases and V by 6 bases; bases with no gene match: 10. CDR3 nucleotide sequence: TGTGCCAGCAGACCCGCAGGGGGAATACCTGAAGCTTTCTTT. Protein product: CASRPAGGIPEAFF.

This clonotype showed up many times. The chain uses TRBV7-2 and TRBJ1-1; 10 bases agree with TRBD1. Germline V lookup: CDR1 SGHTA, CDR2 FQGNSA. The CDR3 totals 14 residues. V was clipped by 5 bases and J by 11 bases; unmatched bases: 11. CDR3 sequence reads: CASSRLGQGKSAFF. The CDR3 region has the DNA TGTGCCAGCAGCCGTTTGGGACAGGGGAAATCGGCTTTCTTT.

V gene TRBV30 combines with J gene TRBJ1-1; D is undetermined. Trimming removed 1 base at V and 11 bases at J, with 11 bases between. The CDR3 is made up of 11 amino acids. Germline values: CDR1 GTSNPN, CDR2 SVGIG (reference sequence). The chain's CDR3 is CAWSARGEAFF. The CDR3, as DNA: TGTGCCTGGAGTGCTAGAGGTGAGGCTTTCTTT. The complete variable domain, with remaining parts taken from reference TRBV30 and TRBJ1-1, reads SQTIHQWPATLVQPVGSPLSLECTVEGTSNPNLYWYRQAAGRGLQLLFYSVGIGQISSEVPQNLSASRPQDRQFILSSKKLLLSDSGFYLCAWSARGEAFFGQGTRLTVV.

This clonotype showed up many times. The chain combines TRBV12-3 or TRBV12-4 with TRBJ1-6, with 7 bases matching TRBD1. V lost 1 base to trimming and J lost 6 bases; unmatched junction nucleotides: 0. The CDR3 is made up of 14 amino acids. DNA of the CDR3: TGTGCCAGCAGTTTAGACAGGGGTAATTCACCCCTCCACTTT. It codes for CASSLDRGNSPLHF.

This chain connects TRBV15 to TRBJ2-5, with D perhaps matching TRBD2 (6 bases). V gave up 3 bases and J gave up 4 bases, with 12 bases separating them. This CDR3 comprises 14 residues. Germline CDR1 is LNHNV and CDR2 is YYDKDF (reference sequence). The CDR3 DNA sequence: TGTGCCACCAGCAGTGGGAGGAATCGAGAGACCCAGTACTTC. Translated, it gives CATSSGRNRETQYF.